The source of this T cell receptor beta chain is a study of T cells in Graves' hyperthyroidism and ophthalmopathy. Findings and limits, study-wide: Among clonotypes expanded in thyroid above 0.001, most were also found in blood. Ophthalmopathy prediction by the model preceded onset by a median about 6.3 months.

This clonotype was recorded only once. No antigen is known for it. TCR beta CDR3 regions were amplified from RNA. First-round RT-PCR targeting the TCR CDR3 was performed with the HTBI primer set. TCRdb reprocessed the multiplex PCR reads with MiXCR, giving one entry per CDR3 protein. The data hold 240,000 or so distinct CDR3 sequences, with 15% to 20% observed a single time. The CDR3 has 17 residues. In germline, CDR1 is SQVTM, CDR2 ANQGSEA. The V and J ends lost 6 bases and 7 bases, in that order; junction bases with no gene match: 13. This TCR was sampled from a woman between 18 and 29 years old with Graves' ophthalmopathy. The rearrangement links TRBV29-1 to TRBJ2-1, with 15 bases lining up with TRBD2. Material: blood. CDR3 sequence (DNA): TGCAGCGTCTGTTTGATCGGGACTAGCGGGAGGTGGAATGAGCAGTTCTTC. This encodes CSVCLIGTSGRWNEQFF.